This TCR beta chain comes out of a study of identifying expanded T cells in peripheral blood. TCRdb keeps only in-frame clones here, not all; method: immunoSEQ multiplex PCR. The sample records about 100,000 clones, roughly 85% being singletons. CDR1 MNHEY and CDR2 SMNVEV come from the germline V gene (reference sequence). With V trimmed by 5 bases and J by 2 bases, 17 bases remained unmatched. The CDR3 length is 19 residues. Specimen: blood. The receptor comes from a person aged 18-70 years in good health. The rearrangement links TRBV27 to TRBJ1-5; the match to TRBD1 covers 8 bases. The CDR3 spells CASSPATGAQLSRNQPQHF. CDR3 DNA: TGTGCCAGCAGTCCCGCGACAGGGGCTCAGCTCTCTCGCAATCAGCCCCAGCATTTT.